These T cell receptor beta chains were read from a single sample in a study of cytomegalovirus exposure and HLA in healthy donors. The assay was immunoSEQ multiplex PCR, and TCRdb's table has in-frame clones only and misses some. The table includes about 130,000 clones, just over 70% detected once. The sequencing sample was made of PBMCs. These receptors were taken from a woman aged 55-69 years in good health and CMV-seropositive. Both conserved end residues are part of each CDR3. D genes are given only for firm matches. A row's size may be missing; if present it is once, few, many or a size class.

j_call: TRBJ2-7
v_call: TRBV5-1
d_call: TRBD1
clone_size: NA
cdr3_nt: TGCGCCAGCAGCACAGGACAGGTTTACGAGCAGTACTTC
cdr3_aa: CASSTGQVYEQYF

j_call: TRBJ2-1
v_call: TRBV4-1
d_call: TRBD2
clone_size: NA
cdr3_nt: TGCGCCAGCAGCCAAGAAGGGTTGACTAGCGGGGGGGATGAGCAGTTCTTC
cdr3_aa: CASSQEGLTSGGDEQFF

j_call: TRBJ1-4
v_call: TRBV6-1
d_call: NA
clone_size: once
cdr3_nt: TGTGCCAGCAGCAGGGTGGCAACTAATGAAAAACTGTTTTTT
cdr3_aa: CASSRVATNEKLFF

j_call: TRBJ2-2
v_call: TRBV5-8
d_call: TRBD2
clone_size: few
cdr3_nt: TGTGCCAGCAGCTTGACAGCGGGGGCCTTGAACACCGGGGAGCTGTTTTTT
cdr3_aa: CASSLTAGALNTGELFF

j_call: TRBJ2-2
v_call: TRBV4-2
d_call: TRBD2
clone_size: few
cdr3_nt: TGTGCCAGCAGCCTGTACGGGGGGGCAGCGAACGGGGAGCTGTTTTTT
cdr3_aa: CASSLYGGAANGELFF

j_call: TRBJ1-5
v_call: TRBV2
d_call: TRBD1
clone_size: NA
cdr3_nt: TGTGCCAGCAGGCCGGGACAGGGAGCTTTTTGGGATCAGCCCCAGCATTTT
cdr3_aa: CASRPGQGAFWDQPQHF

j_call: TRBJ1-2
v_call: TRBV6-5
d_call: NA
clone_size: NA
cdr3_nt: TGTGCCAGCCATTTCTACCTGGGGGGTAACTATGGCTACACCTTC
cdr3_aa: CASHFYLGGNYGYTF

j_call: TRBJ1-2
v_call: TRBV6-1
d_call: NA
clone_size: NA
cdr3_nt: TGTGCCAGCACCGACGCCGGGATGTCCGGTTGCACCTTC
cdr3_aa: CASTDAGMSGCTF

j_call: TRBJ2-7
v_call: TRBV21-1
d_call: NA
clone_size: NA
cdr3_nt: TGTGCCAGCAGCCGACGCCAGCGGGACTACTACGAGCAGTACTTC
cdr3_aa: CASSRRQRDYYEQYF

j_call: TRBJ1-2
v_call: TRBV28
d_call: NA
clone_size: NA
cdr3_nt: TGTGCCAGCAGCCCGGGAGGAGGCTATGGCTACACCTTC
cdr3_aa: CASSPGGGYGYTF

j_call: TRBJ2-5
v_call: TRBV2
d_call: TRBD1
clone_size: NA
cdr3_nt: TGTGCACGGACAGGGGTTAGACAAGAGACCCAGTACTTC
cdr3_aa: CARTGVRQETQYF

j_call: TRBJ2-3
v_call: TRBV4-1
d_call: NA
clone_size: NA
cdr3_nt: TGCGCCAGCAGCCAGTTGTCTGGTGGGGGGGCCGGAGATACGCAGTATTTT
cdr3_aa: CASSQLSGGGAGDTQYF

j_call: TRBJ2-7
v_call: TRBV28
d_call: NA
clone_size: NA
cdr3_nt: TGTGCCAGCGTGCGTGGTGGGGCCTCTCAGGTTTACGAGCAGTACTTC
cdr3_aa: CASVRGGASQVYEQYF

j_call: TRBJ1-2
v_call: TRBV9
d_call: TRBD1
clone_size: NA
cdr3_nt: TGTGCCAGCAGCGTAGGTTGGGACAGGGGGCTGGTTGGTGGCTACACCTTC
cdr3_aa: CASSVGWDRGLVGGYTF

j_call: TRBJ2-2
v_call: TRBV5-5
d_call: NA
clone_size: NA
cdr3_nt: TGTGCCAGCAGCTTGATCGGGCAGGGGATCGCCGGGGAGCTGTTTTTT
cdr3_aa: CASSLIGQGIAGELFF

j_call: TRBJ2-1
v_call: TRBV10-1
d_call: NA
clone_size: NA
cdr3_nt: TGCGCCAGCAGTGAGCGCAATGAGCAGTTCTTC
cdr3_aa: CASSERNEQFF

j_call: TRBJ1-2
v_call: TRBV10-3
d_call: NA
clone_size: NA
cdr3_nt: TGTGCCATCAGTGAGCCAGACTTCTATGGCTACACCTTC
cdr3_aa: CAISEPDFYGYTF

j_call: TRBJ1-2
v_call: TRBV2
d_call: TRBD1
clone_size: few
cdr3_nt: TGTGCCAGCAGAGGGGACAGTCCTAACTATGGCTACACCTTC
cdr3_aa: CASRGDSPNYGYTF

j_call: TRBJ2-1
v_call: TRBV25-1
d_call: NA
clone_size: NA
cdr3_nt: TGTGCCAGCAGTGACCTAGGGGGTGAAAATGAGCAGTTCTTC
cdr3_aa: CASSDLGGENEQFF

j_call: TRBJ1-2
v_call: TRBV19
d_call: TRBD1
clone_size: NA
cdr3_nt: TGTGCCAGTAGTATAGTGACAGGGTTCGGCTACACCTTC
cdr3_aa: CASSIVTGFGYTF

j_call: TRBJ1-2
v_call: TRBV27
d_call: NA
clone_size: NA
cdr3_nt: TGTGCCACCCTAGGGGCCTCTAACTATGGCTACACCTTC
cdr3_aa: CATLGASNYGYTF

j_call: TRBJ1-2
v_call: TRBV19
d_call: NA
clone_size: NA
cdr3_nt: TGTGCCAGTAGTATCGGGGAACCCTATGGCTACACCTTC
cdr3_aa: CASSIGEPYGYTF

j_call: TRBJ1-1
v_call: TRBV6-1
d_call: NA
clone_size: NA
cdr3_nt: TGTGCCAGCAGTGAACGGGATCTGGGCACTGAAGCTTTCTTT
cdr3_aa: CASSERDLGTEAFF

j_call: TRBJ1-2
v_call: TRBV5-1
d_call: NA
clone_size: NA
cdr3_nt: TGCGCCAGCAGCAAGGGGGACGCTACAAACTATGGCCACACCTTC
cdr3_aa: CASSKGDATNYGHTF

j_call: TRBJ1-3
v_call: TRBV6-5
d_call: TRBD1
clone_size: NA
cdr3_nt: TGTGCCAGCAGTTCATTAACAGGGGGCGGTGGAAACACCATATATTTT
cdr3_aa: CASSSLTGGGGNTIYF

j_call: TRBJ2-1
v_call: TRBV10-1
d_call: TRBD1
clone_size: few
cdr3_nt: TGCGCCAGCAGTGCCGTCCCGGGACAGGGTAGGAAGTTCTTC
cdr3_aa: CASSAVPGQGRKFF

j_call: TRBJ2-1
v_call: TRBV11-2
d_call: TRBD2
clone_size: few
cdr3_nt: TGTGCCAGCAGCTTAGGGGCGGGGGGCTCCTACAATGAGCAGTTCTTC
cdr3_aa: CASSLGAGGSYNEQFF

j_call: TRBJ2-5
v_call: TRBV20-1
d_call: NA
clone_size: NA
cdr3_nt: TGCAGTGCTATAAGAGATACCCAGTACTTC
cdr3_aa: CSAIRDTQYF

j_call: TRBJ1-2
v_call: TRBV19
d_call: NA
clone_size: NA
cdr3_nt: TGTGCCAGTAGTATAGGCGGGAAGACTATATATGGCTACACCTTC
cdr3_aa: CASSIGGKTIYGYTF

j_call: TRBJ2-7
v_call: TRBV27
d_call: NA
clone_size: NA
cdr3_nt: TGTGCCAGCAGTTCTCCTCGCGGGGATAGTAGAGACGAGCAGTACTTC
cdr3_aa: CASSSPRGDSRDEQYF

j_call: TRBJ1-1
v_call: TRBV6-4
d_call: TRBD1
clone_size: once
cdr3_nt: TGTGCCAGCAGGGGGGACAGGACCAACACTGAAGCTTTCTTT
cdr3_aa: CASRGDRTNTEAFF

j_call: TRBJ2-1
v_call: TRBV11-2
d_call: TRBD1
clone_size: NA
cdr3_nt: TGTGCCAGCAGCTCGTACCGGGACAGGGACTACAATGAGCAGTTCTTC
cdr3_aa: CASSSYRDRDYNEQFF

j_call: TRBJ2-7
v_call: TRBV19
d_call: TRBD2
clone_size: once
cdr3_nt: TGTGCCAGTAGTATACCGCCTGGGACTAGCGGGGGTCAAAGCTCCTACGAGCAGTACTTC
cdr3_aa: CASSIPPGTSGGQSSYEQYF

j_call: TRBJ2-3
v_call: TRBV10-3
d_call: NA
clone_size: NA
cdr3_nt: TGTGCCATCAGTGAGTCGGGGGGGCAAGGTGATACGCAGTATTTT
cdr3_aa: CAISESGGQGDTQYF

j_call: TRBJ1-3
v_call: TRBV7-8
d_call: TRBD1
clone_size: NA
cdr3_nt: TGTGCCAGCAGCTTATTAAGGCAGGGGGTCGCCTCTAGCTCTGGAAACACCATATATTTT
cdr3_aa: CASSLLRQGVASSSGNTIYF

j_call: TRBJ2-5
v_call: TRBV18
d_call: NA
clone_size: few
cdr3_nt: TGTGCCAGCTCACCGGCGGGGTCGGAGACCCAGTACTTC
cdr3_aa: CASSPAGSETQYF

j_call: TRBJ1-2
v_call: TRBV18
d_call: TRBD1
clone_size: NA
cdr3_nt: TGTGCCAGCTCACCAGATGGACAGGGGCGCTATGGCTACACCTTC
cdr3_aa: CASSPDGQGRYGYTF

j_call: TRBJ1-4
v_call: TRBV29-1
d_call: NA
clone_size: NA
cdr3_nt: TGCAGCGCTCGGACAGCGAGGGAAAAACTGTTTTTT
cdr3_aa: CSARTAREKLFF

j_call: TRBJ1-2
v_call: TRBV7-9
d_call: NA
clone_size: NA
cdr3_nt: TGTGCCAGCAGCCTCATGACACGCAACTATGGCTACACCTTC
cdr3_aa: CASSLMTRNYGYTF

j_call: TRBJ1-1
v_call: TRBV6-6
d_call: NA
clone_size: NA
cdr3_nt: TGTGCCAGCAGTTTCGAGATGAACACTGAAGCTTTCTTT
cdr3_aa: CASSFEMNTEAFF

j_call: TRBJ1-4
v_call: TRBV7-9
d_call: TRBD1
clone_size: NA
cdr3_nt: TGTGCCAGCAGCCGCGGACAGGGGGCGACTGAAAAACTGTTTTTT
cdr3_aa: CASSRGQGATEKLFF

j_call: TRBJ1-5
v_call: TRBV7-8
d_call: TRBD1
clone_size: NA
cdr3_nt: TGTGCCAGCAGCTGGGGACAGGGGGGGGATCAGCCCCAGCATTTT
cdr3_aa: CASSWGQGGDQPQHF

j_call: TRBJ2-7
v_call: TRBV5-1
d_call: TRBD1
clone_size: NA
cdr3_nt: TGCGCCAGCAGCTTGATAAGGGACAGGGGCCACGAGCAGTACTTC
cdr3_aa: CASSLIRDRGHEQYF

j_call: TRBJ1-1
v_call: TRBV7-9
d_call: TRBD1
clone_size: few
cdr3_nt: TGTGCCAGCAGCTTCTCGGACAGGGGGGAGATAAACACTGAAGCTTTCTTT
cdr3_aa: CASSFSDRGEINTEAFF

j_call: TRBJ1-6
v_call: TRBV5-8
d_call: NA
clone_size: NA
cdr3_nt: TGTGCCAGCAGCTTCAGTCAGGGTATTAGTTCACCCCTCCACTTT
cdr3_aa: CASSFSQGISSPLHF

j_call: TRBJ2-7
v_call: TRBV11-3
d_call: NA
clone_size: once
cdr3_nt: TGTGCCAGCAGCTTAGGCCAGGGGAGATACGAGCAGTACTTC
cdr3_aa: CASSLGQGRYEQYF

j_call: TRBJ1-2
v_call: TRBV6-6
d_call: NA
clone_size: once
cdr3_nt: TGTGCCAGCAACCAGGGCGGATTTAACTATGGCTACACCTTC
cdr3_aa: CASNQGGFNYGYTF